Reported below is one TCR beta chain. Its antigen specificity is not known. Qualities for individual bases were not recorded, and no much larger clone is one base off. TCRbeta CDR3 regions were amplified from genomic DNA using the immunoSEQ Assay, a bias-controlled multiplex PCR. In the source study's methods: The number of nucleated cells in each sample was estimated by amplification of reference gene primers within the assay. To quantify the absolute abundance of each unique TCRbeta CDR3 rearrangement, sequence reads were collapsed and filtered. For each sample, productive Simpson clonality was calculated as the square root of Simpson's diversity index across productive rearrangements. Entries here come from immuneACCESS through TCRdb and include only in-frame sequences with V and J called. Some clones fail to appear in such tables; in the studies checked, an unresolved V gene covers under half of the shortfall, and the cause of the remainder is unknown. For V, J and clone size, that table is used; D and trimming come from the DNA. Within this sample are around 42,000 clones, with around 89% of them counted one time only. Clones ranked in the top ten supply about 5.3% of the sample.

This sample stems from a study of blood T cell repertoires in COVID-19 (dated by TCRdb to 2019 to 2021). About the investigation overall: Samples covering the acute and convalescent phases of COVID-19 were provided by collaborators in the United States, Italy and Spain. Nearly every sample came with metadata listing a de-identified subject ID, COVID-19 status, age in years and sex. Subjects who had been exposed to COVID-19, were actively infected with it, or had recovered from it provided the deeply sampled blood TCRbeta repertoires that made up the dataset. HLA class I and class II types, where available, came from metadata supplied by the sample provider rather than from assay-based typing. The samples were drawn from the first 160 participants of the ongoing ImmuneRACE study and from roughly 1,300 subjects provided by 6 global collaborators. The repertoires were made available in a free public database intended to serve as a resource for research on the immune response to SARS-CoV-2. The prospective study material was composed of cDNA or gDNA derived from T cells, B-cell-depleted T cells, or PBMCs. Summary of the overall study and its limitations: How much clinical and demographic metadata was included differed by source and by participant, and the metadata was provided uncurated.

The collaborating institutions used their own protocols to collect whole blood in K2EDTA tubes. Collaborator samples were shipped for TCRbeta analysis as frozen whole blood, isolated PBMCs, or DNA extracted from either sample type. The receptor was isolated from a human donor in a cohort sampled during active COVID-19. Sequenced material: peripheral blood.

The CDR3 in this case is CASRRLAGAGNEQFF. The DNA sequence follows: TGTGCCAGCAGGAGGTTAGCGGGAGCGGGCAATGAGCAGTTCTTC. The V and J segments used are TRBV2 and TRBJ2-1; a stretch of 9 junction bases matches TRBD2. The germline V gene gives CDR1 as SNHLY and CDR2 as FYNNEI. The CDR3 numbers 15 residues from cysteine through phenylalanine. CDR3 DNA is the only sequence kept; it has 45 bases, read in frame from the first base. Trimming takes 6 bases off V and 6 bases off J; junction bases not matched to a gene: 9.